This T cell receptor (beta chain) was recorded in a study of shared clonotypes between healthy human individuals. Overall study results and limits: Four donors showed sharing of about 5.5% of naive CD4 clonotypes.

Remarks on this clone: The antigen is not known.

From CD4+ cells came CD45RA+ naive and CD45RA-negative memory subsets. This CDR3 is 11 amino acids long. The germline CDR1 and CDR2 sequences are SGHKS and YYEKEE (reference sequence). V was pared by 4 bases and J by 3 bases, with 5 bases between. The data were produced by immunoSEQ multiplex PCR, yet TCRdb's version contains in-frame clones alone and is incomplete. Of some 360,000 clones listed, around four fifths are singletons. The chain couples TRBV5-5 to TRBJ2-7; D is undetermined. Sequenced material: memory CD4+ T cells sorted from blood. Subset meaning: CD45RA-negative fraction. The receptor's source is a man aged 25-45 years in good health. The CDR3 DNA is TGTGCCAGCAGCATCCGCTACGAGCAGTACTTC. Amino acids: CASSIRYEQYF.